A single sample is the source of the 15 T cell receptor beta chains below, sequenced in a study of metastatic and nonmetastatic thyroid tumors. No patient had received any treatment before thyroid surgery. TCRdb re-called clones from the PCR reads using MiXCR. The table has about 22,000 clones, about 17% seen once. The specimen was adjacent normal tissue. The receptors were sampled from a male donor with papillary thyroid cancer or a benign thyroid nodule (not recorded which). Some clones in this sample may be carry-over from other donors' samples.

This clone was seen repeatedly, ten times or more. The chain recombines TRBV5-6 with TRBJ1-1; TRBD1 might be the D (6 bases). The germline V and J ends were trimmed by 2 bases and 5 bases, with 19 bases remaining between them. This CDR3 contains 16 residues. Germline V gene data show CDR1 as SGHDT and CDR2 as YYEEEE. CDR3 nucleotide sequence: TGTGCCAGCAGCTTAGTTCAGGGGCTTGCGATTACTGAAGCTTTCTTT. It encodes CASSLVQGLAITEAFF.

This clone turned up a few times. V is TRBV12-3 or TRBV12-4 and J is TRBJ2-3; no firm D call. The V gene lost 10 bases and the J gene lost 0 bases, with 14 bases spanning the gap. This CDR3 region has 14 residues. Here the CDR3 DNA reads TGTGCCACCAAGGTCGCAGCTAGCACAGATACGCAGTATTTT. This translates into CATKVAASTDTQYF.

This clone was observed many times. DNA of the CDR3: TGCAGTGCTAGGGCAGGGGGCCCTAATGAAAAACTGTTTTTT. It codes for CSARAGGPNEKLFF. This chain connects TRBV20-1 to TRBJ1-4; 8 positions match TRBD1. The length of the CDR3 is 14 residues. The germline V gene encodes CDR1 DFQATT and CDR2 SNEGSKA (reference sequence). With 3 bases clipped from V and 3 bases from J, the junction kept 3 bases outside the gene matches.

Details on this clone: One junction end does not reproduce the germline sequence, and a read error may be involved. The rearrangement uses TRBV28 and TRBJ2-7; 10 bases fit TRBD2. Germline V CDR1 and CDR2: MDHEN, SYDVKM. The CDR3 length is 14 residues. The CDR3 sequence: CASKTSGTSYDQYF. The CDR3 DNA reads TGTGCCAGCAAAACTAGCGGGACCTCCTACGATCAGTACTTC.

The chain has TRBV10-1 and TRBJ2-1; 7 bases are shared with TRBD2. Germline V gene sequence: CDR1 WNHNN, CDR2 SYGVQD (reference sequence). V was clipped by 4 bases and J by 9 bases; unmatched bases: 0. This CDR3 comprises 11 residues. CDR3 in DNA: TGCGCCAGCAGTGCGGGGGGTGAGCAGTTCTTC. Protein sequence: CASSAGGEQFF.

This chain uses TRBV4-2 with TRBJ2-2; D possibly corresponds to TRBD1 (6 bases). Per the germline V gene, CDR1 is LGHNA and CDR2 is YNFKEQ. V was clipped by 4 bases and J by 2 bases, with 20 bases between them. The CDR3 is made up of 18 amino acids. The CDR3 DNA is TGTGCCAGCAGCCGCCAATTGGGGGCCGGCGCAAACACCGGGGAGCTGTTTTTT. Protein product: CASSRQLGAGANTGELFF.

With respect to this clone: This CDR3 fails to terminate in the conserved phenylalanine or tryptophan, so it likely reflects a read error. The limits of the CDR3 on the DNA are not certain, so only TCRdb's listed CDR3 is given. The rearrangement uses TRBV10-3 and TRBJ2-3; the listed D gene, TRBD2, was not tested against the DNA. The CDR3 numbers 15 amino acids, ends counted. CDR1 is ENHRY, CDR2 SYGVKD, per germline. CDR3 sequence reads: CAISKRGGGTDTEYL.

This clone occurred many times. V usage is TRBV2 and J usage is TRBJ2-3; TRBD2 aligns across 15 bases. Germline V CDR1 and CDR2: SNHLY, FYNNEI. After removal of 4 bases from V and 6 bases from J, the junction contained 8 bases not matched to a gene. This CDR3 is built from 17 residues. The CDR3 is CASSGRTSGRALDTQYF. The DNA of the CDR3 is TGTGCCAGCAGTGGAAGGACTAGCGGGAGGGCCTTGGATACGCAGTATTTT. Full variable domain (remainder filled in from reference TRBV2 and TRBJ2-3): EPEVTQTPSHQVTQMGQEVILRCVPISNHLYFYWYRQILGQKVEFLVSFYNNEISEKSEIFDDQFSVERPDGSNFTLKIRSTKLEDSAMYFCASSGRTSGRALDTQYFGPGTRLTVL.

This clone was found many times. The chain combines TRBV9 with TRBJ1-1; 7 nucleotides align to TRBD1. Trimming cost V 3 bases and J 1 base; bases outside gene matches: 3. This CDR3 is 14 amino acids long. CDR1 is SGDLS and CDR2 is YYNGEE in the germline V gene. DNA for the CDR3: TGTGCCAGCAGCGGACGACAGGGGAACACTGAAGCTTTCTTT. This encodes CASSGRQGNTEAFF.

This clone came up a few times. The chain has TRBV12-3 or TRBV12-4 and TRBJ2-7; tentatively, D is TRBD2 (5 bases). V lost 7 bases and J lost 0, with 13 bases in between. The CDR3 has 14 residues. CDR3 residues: CASKGPGSSYEQYF. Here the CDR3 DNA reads TGTGCCAGCAAGGGTCCTGGGAGCTCCTACGAGCAGTACTTC.

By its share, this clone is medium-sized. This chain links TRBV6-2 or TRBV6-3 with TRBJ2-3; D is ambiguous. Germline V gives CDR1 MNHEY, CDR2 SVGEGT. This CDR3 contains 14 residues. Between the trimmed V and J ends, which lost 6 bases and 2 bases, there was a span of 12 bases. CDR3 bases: TGTGCCAGCAGCCCCTACGGGTACACAGATACGCAGTATTTT. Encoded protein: CASSPYGYTDTQYF.

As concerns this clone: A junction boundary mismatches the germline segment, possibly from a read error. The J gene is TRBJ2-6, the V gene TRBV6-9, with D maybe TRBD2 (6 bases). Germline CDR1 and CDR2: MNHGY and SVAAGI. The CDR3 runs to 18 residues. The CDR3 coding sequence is TGCTCTACCCGGACTCCGAGCTGGAGGGTGGCTTGGGCCAACGTCCTGACTTTC. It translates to CSTRTPSWRVAWANVLTF.

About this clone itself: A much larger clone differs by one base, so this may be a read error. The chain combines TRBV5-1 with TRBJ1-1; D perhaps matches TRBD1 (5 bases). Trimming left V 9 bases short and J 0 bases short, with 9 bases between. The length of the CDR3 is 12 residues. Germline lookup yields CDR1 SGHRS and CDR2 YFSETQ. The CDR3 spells CANKQVNTEAFF. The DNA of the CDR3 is TGCGCCAACAAACAGGTGAACACTGAAGCTTTCTTT.

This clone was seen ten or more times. CDR3 amino acids: CASSRGGVGTEAFF. CDR3 nucleotides: TGTGCCAGCAGCCGCGGGGGGGTCGGGACTGAAGCTTTCTTT. The chain has TRBV6-2 or TRBV6-3 and TRBJ1-1, with a weak D call TRBD1 (5 bases). CDR3 size: 14 residues. V was clipped by 6 bases and J by 5 bases, with 16 bases between them. The V gene's germline CDR1 is MNHEY and CDR2 SVGEGT.

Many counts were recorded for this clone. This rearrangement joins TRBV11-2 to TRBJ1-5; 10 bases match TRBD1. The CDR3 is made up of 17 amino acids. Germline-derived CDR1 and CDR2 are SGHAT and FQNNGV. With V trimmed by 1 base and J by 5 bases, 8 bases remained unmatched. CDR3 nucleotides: TGTGCCAGCAGCTTAGGTCCCAAGACAGGGGGCTATCAGCCCCAGCATTTT. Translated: CASSLGPKTGGYQPQHF.